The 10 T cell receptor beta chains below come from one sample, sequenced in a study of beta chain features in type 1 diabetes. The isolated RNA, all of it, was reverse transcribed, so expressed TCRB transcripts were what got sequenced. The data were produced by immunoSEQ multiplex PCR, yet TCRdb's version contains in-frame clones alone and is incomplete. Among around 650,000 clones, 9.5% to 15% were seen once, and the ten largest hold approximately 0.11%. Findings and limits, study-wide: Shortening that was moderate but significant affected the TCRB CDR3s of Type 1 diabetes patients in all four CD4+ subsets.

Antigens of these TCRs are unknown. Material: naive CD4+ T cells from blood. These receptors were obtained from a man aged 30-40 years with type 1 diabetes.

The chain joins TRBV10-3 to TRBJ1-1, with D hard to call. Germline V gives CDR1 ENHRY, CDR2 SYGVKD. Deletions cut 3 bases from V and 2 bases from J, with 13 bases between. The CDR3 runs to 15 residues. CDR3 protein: CAISESPGVNTEAFF. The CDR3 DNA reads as TGTGCCATCAGTGAATCCCCCGGGGTAAACACTGAAGCTTTCTTT.

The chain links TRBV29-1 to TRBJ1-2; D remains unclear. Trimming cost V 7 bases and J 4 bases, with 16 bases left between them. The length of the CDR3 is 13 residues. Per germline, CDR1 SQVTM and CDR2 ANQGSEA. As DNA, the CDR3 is TGCAGCGGAACCTCTCCGTCTAGCTATGGCTACACCTTC. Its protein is CSGTSPSSYGYTF.

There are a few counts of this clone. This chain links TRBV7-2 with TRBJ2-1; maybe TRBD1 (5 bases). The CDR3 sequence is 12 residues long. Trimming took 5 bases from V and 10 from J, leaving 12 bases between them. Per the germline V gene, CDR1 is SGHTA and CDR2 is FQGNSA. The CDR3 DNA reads TGTGCCAGCAGCCAAGGCAGGGTGGAGCAGTTCTTC. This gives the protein CASSQGRVEQFF.

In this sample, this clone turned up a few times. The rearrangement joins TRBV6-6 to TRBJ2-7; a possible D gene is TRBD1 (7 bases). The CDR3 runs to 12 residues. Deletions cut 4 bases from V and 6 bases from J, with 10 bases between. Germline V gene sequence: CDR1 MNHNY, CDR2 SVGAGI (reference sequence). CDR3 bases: TGTGCCAGCAGTTCCCAGGGGGGCGAGCAGTACTTC. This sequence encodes CASSSQGGEQYF.

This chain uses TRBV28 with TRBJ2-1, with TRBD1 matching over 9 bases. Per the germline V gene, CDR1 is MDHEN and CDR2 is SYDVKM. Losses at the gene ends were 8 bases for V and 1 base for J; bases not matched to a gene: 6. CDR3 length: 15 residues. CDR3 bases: TGTGCCAGCGGAACCGGGACAGGGTCCTACAATGAGCAGTTCTTC. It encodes CASGTGTGSYNEQFF.

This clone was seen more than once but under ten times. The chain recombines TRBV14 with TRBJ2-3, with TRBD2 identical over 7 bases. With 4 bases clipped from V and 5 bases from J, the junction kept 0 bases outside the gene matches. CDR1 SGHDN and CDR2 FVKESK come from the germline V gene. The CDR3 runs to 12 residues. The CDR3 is CASSLAGDTQYF. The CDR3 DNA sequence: TGTGCCAGCAGCCTAGCGGGAGATACGCAGTATTTT. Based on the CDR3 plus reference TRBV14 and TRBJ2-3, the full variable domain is EAGVTQFPSHSVIEKGQTVTLRCDPISGHDNLYWYRRVMGKEIKFLLHFVKESKQDESGMPNNRFLAERTGGTYSTLKVQPAELEDSGVYFCASSLAGDTQYFGPGTRLTVL.

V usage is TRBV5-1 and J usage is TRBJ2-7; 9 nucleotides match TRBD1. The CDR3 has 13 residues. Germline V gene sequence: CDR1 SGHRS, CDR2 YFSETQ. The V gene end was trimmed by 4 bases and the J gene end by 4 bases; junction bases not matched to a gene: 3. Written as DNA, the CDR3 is TGCGCCAGCAGCGGGACAGGGAGTTACGAGCAGTACTTC. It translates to CASSGTGSYEQYF.

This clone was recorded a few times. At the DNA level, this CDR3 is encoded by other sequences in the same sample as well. The CDR3 protein is CASSSGTGSYEQYF. In nucleotides, the CDR3 is TGTGCCAGCAGCTCCGGTACAGGGAGCTACGAGCAGTACTTC. V gene TRBV7-2 combines with J gene TRBJ2-7; possibly TRBD1 for D (6 bases). The CDR3 has 14 amino acids. CDR1 and CDR2 (germline): SGHTA, FQGNSA. Trimming shortened V by 4 bases and J by 3 bases, and 13 bases separated the two germline ends. The full variable domain, in which reference TRBV7-2 and TRBJ2-7 provide the parts outside the CDR3, is GAGVSQSPSNKVTEKGKDVELRCDPISGHTALYWYRQSLGQGLEFLIYFQGNSAPDKSGLPSDRFSAERTGGSVSTLTIQRTQQEDSAVYLCASSSGTGSYEQYFGPGTRLTVT.

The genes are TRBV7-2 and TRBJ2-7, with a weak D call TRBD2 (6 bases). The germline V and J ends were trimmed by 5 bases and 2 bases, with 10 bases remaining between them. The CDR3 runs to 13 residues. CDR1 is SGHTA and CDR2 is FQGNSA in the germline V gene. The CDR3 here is CASSPSGAYEQYF. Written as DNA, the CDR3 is TGTGCCAGCAGCCCGTCGGGGGCCTACGAGCAGTACTTC.

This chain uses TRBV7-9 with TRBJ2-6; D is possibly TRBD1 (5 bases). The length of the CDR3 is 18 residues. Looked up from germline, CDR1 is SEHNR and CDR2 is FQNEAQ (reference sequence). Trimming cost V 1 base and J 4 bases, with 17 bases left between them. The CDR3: CASSLDAGLTSGANVLTF. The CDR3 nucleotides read TGTGCCAGCAGCTTAGATGCAGGGTTGACGAGCGGGGCCAACGTCCTGACTTTC.